This TCR beta chain came from a study of T cell repertoires in cytomegalovirus infection. Study-level background: CMV infection plus the matching HLA type was flagged by public TCR beta signatures. Findings and caveats of the study: Summed public TCR beta family frequency identified CMV carriers bearing the relevant HLA. There were HLA-C-restricted CMV-specific TCR beta clonotypes dominating the ex vivo response.

Many counts were recorded for this clonotype. Its antigen is undetermined. In TCRdb, the reads were re-called with MiXCR into one record per CDR3 protein. Of about 240,000 distinct CDR3 sequences in the sample, around an eighth were seen once. The V gene's germline CDR1 is SGHTA and CDR2 FQGNSA. Trimming left V 7 bases short and J 3 bases short, with 19 bases between. The CDR3 consists of 15 residues. Sequences were obtained from PBMCs. The chain combines TRBV7-2 with TRBJ2-7, with D tentatively TRBD1 or TRBD2 (5 bases each). The sequence was collected from a human donor in good health (CMV status not recorded). Some clones in this sample may be carry-over from other donors' samples. The CDR3 loop is CASIRDGTAYYEQYF. The CDR3, as DNA: TGTGCCAGCATTCGAGACGGGACGGCATACTACGAGCAGTACTTC.